A single sample is the source of the 27 T cell receptor beta chains below, sequenced in a study of blood T cells in healthy people across ages. A second PCR, run for about 7 to 11 cycles, used a sample-barcoded 5' primer plus a J-beta primer mix. TCRdb reanalysed the 5' RACE reads using MiXCR and keeps one entry per CDR3 protein. The table lists roughly 680,000 distinct CDR3 sequences, over 45% of them singletons, with roughly 30% in the top ten. Source material: blood. The source is a woman in her sixties or seventies in good health.

This clonotype was counted a few times. The rearrangement joins TRBV3-1 to TRBJ2-7, with D hard to call. CDR1 LGHDT and CDR2 YNNKEL come from the germline V gene (reference sequence). Trimming removed 3 bases from V and 2 bases from J, with 20 bases in between. This CDR3 spans 17 amino acids. The CDR3 is CASSQDWVSTETYEQYF. CDR3 nucleotide sequence: TGTGCCAGCAGCCAGGATTGGGTCAGCACTGAGACCTACGAGCAGTACTTC.

J is TRBJ2-6 and V is TRBV20-1; D might be TRBD2 (5 bases). The CDR3 loop spans 16 amino acids. Germline CDR1 reads DFQATT; CDR2 reads SNEGSKA (reference sequence). V lost 3 bases and J 8 bases, leaving 20 bases between the germline ends. The CDR3 DNA reads as TGCAGTGCTAGTGAGCGGAGGACCGTTAGAACCAACGTCCTGACTTTC. It encodes CSASERRTVRTNVLTF.

This clonotype was seen more than once but under ten times. The chain recombines TRBV29-1 with TRBJ2-3; D might be TRBD1 (5 bases). CDR1 and CDR2 (germline): SQVTM, ANQGSEA. V lost 4 bases, J lost 6 bases, and 11 bases lay in between. CDR3 length equals 12 residues. CDR3 protein: CSVATDTDTQYF. Written as DNA, the CDR3 is TGCAGCGTTGCTACGGACACCGATACGCAGTATTTT.

This clonotype was found once. The genes are TRBV28 and TRBJ2-1, with a weak D call TRBD1 (6 bases). The germline CDR1 and CDR2 sequences are MDHEN and SYDVKM. The CDR3 totals 16 residues. Trimming took 6 bases from V and 7 from J, leaving 22 bases between them. The CDR3 bases are TGTGCCAGCAGCGCCCCCCGGGACACATTTTTTAATGAGCAGTTCTTC. Translated, it gives CASSAPRDTFFNEQFF.

The chain couples TRBV6-5 to TRBJ1-2; a possible D gene is TRBD1 (6 bases). Per germline, CDR1 MNHEY and CDR2 SVGAGI. The CDR3 sequence is 17 residues long. Between the trimmed V and J ends, which lost 4 bases and 1 base, there was a span of 19 bases. The CDR3: CASSSWTARDGNYGYTF. The CDR3 nucleotides read TGTGCCAGCAGTTCCTGGACAGCGAGGGATGGTAACTATGGCTACACCTTC.

In this sample, this clonotype turned up many times. The J gene is TRBJ2-3, the V gene TRBV10-3; weak D call: TRBD1 (6 bases). Per the germline V gene, CDR1 is ENHRY and CDR2 is SYGVKD. This CDR3 region has 13 residues. The V gene lost 6 bases and the J gene lost 0 bases, with 7 bases spanning the gap. This CDR3 reads CAIRQGSTDTQYF. For the CDR3, the DNA is TGTGCCATCAGACAGGGCAGCACAGATACGCAGTATTTT.

DNA of the CDR3: TGTGCCAGCAGCTTAGGACAGTCTTACTATGGCTACACCTTC. This gives the protein CASSLGQSYYGYTF. V is TRBV7-9 and J is TRBJ1-2; D possibly corresponds to TRBD1 (5 bases). Trimming pared 1 base from V and 3 bases from J, leaving 9 bases between. Germline-derived CDR1 and CDR2 are SEHNR and FQNEAQ (reference sequence). The CDR3 runs to 14 residues. Full variable domain (remainder filled in from reference TRBV7-9 and TRBJ1-2): DTGVSQNPRHKITKRGQNVTFRCDPISEHNRLYWYRQTLGQGPEFLTYFQNEAQLEKSRLLSDRFSAERPKGSFSTLEIQRTEQGDSAMYLCASSLGQSYYGYTFGSGTRLTVV.

The V and J genes are TRBV12-3 or TRBV12-4 and TRBJ1-1; the D is unclear. V lost 4 bases and J 4 bases, leaving 10 bases between the germline ends. This CDR3 contains 13 residues. The CDR3 DNA reads TGTGCCAGCAGTTCTCCAGGCGTCACTGAAGCTTTCTTT. Translation: CASSSPGVTEAFF.

Only a few counts were recorded for this clonotype. V usage is TRBV20-1 and J usage is TRBJ2-1, with TRBD2 as a possible D gene (6 bases). This CDR3 is 13 amino acids long. The V gene lost 3 bases and the J gene lost 2 bases, with 8 bases spanning the gap. Looked up from germline, CDR1 is DFQATT and CDR2 is SNEGSKA (reference sequence). The DNA of the CDR3 is TGCAGTGCTAGGGGGGGAGCCTACAATGAGCAGTTCTTC. Protein product: CSARGGAYNEQFF.

This clonotype was seen more than once but under ten times. Written as DNA, the CDR3 is TGCAGTGCTAGGCCGGGGACAGCGGAAACCTACGAGCAGTACTTC. It encodes CSARPGTAETYEQYF. V usage is TRBV20-1 and J usage is TRBJ2-7; 7 bases fit TRBD1. The ends lost 3 bases at V and 2 bases at J; junction bases unmatched: 10. CDR1 and CDR2 (germline): DFQATT, SNEGSKA (reference sequence). The CDR3 contains 15 residues.

This clonotype was seen only a few times. This chain connects TRBV12-3 or TRBV12-4 to TRBJ1-5; 9 positions match TRBD1. Trimming at V came to 5 bases and at J to 4 bases, leaving 3 bases not matched to a gene. The CDR3 has 14 residues. The CDR3 nucleotides read TGTGCCAGCAGTCTACAGGGGGCGAATCAGCCCCAGCATTTT. Its translation: CASSLQGANQPQHF.

This chain connects TRBV9 to TRBJ2-7; D uncertain. The CDR3 has 17 residues. With 0 bases removed from V and 3 bases from J, the gap between germline ends came to 19 bases. Germline values: CDR1 SGDLS, CDR2 YYNGEE. Written as DNA, the CDR3 is TGTGCCAGCAGCGTAGGATGGCAGGAACAGACAAACTACGAGCAGTACTTC. This codes for CASSVGWQEQTNYEQYF. Combining the CDR3 with reference TRBV9 and TRBJ2-7 gives the whole variable domain DSGVTQTPKHLITATGQRVTLRCSPRSGDLSVYWYQQSLDQGLQFLIQYYNGEERAKGNILERFSAQQFPDLHSELNLSSLELGDSALYFCASSVGWQEQTNYEQYFGPGTRLTVT.

Remarks on this clonotype: Sequence at one end of the junction differs from germline and may be a read error. The chain joins TRBV6-5 to TRBJ2-5; perhaps D is TRBD1 or TRBD2 (6 bases each). The last part of the DNA fits TRBJ2-7 better; the J call may be wrong. The CDR3 length is 14 residues. Per the germline V gene, CDR1 is MNHEY and CDR2 is SVGAGI. CDR3 in amino acids: CTSSTGGSGGEQYF. The CDR3 DNA sequence: TGTACCAGCAGTACCGGGGGCAGTGGGGGCGAGCAGTACTTC.

V is TRBV28 and J is TRBJ2-1; no firm D call. Trimming left V 7 bases short and J 8 bases short, with 6 bases between. The CDR3 is 10 residues long. Germline V gene data show CDR1 as MDHEN and CDR2 as SYDVKM. CDR3 residues: CASKQHEQFF. As DNA, the CDR3 is TGTGCCAGCAAACAGCATGAGCAGTTCTTC.

The rearrangement links TRBV6-6 to TRBJ2-5; 10 bases align to TRBD2. The end of the DNA aligns better with TRBJ2-7, so the J call may be wrong. Germline V CDR1 and CDR2: MNHNY, SVGAGI (reference sequence). The CDR3 spans 14 residues. CDR3 coding DNA: TGTGCCAGCAGCCACAGGACTAGCGGCTACGAGCAGTACTTC. Its translation: CASSHRTSGYEQYF.

The chain uses TRBV12-3 or TRBV12-4 and TRBJ2-7; D gene unclear. Trimming left V 5 bases short and J 7 bases short, with 12 bases between. This CDR3 contains 12 residues. The CDR3 DNA sequence: TGTGCCAGCAGTCGACATATTAGAGAGCAGTACTTC. Translated, it gives CASSRHIREQYF.

The V call is TRBV2, the J call TRBJ1-2, with 9 bases fitting TRBD1. J was trimmed by 4 bases and V by 8 bases; bases with no gene match: 5. The CDR3 extends over 13 amino acids. Germline V gene lookup returns CDR1 SNHLY and CDR2 FYNNEI. In nucleotides, the CDR3 is TGTGCCAGCCAGGGACAGGGAGGCTATGGCTACACCTTC. This translates into CASQGQGGYGYTF.

This chain joins TRBV4-2 and TRBJ1-1; no reliable D call. The CDR3 spans 12 residues. The germline V and J ends were trimmed by 1 base and 5 bases, with 5 bases remaining between them. Germline V gene data show CDR1 as LGHNA and CDR2 as YNFKEQ. CDR3 coding DNA: TGTGCCAGCAGCCAAGGGGAAACTGAAGCTTTCTTT. It yields the protein CASSQGETEAFF.

V usage is TRBV10-3 and J usage is TRBJ2-4; 7 positions match TRBD1. CDR1 and CDR2 (germline): ENHRY, SYGVKD. The CDR3 totals 15 residues. V trimming: 3 bases; J trimming: 7 bases; junction bases outside the gene matches: 9. CDR3 sequence reads: CAISDYPGTVNIQYF. CDR3 nucleotides: TGTGCCATCAGTGATTATCCCGGGACAGTTAACATTCAGTACTTC.

There are many counts of this clonotype. The rearrangement joins TRBV7-2 to TRBJ2-4; maybe TRBD2 (5 bases). This CDR3 is 20 amino acids long. Germline CDR1 is SGHTA and CDR2 is FQGNSA. Trimming pared 5 bases from V and 0 bases from J, leaving 26 bases between. The CDR3 region is CASSTNPYSATSIAKNIQYF. CDR3 DNA: TGTGCCAGCAGCACGAACCCTTATAGCGCCACATCGATAGCCAAAAACATTCAGTACTTC.

This clonotype was seen only once. The chain is built from TRBV6-2 or TRBV6-3 and TRBJ1-2, with D possibly matching TRBD1 (6 bases). The CDR3 covers 16 residues. V was pared by 0 bases and J by 0 bases, with 11 bases between. CDR1 and CDR2 from the germline V gene are MNHEY and SVGEGT. The CDR3 DNA reads as TGTGCCAGCAGTTACTCGCCGGGGGCACCTAACTATGGCTACACCTTC. Residues: CASSYSPGAPNYGYTF.

This chain uses TRBV14 with TRBJ2-7; D is possibly TRBD2 (7 bases). V shed 2 bases and J shed 4 bases, with 18 bases lying between them. CDR3 length equals 16 residues. Germline CDR1 reads SGHDN; CDR2 reads FVKESK. CDR3 protein: CASSQKGGAVWYEQYF. DNA of the CDR3: TGTGCCAGCAGCCAAAAAGGGGGGGCCGTTTGGTACGAGCAGTACTTC.

This chain uses TRBV6-6 with TRBJ1-6; tentative D call: TRBD1 (6 bases). CDR1 and CDR2 from the germline V gene are MNHNY and SVGAGI (reference sequence). V lost 6 bases to trimming and J lost 8 bases, with 14 bases between them. CDR3 length equals 14 residues. The CDR3 sequence is CASSIQGVDSPLHF. The DNA for the CDR3 is TGTGCCAGCAGCATACAGGGTGTTGATTCACCCCTCCACTTT.

The rearrangement joins TRBV21-1 to TRBJ2-1; the D call TRBD2 from the table was never checked on the DNA. TRBV21-1 is a pseudogene locus. CDR3 length: 17 residues. The CDR3 loop is CASSKMDSGNYYNEQFF. The CDR3 nucleotides read TGTGCCAGCAGCAAAATGGATAGCGGGAATTACTACAATGAGCAGTTCTTC.

The chain links TRBV20-1 to TRBJ1-5; D remains unclear. The CDR3 has 14 residues. The V end lost 1 base, the J end lost 3 bases, and 10 bases lay between the germline ends. Germline V gene lookup returns CDR1 DFQATT and CDR2 SNEGSKA (reference sequence). CDR3 DNA sequence: TGCAGTGCTAGAGTGGGCCACTTCAATCAGCCCCAGCATTTT. This translates into CSARVGHFNQPQHF.

The J gene is TRBJ1-5, the V gene TRBV20-1, with a weak D call TRBD1 (5 bases). This CDR3 is built from 14 residues. Trimming shortened V by 0 bases and J by 8 bases, and 14 bases separated the two germline ends. The V gene's germline CDR1 is DFQATT and CDR2 SNEGSKA (reference sequence). Here the CDR3 DNA reads TGCAGTGCTAGAGATGGGGGAGGGGTCAAGCCCCAGCATTTT. It codes for CSARDGGGVKPQHF.

The V gene is TRBV12-3 or TRBV12-4, the J gene TRBJ2-1; the match to TRBD2 covers 14 bases. Trimming cost V 5 bases and J 9 bases; bases outside gene matches: 12. The CDR3 runs to 17 residues. The CDR3 region is CASSVTSGRGLKTEQFF. In DNA form, the CDR3 reads TGTGCCAGCAGTGTGACTAGCGGGAGGGGTCTAAAAACTGAGCAGTTCTTC.